The entry that follows covers one TCR beta chain sequence. Its antigen specificity is not known. Per-base quality was not reported, and no clone a single base away is much larger than it. This specimen belongs to a study of OX40 agonist ivuxolimab in advanced cancers. A note on the overall study: Ivuxolimab was a fully human IgG2 agonistic monoclonal antibody targeting the costimulatory receptor OX40 (CD134). Peripheral TCRbeta sequencing aimed to test whether ivuxolimab altered TCR sequence diversity and caused clonal T-cell expansion. Patients were allowed to have had prior anti-PD-1, anti-PD-L1 or anti-CTLA-4 therapy, and 30% to 50% of the dose-escalation patients had previously received checkpoint inhibitors. Among the roughly 50 dose-escalation patients, around 20 had hepatocellular carcinoma, roughly 15 melanoma, 9 renal cell carcinoma and 9 head and neck cancer. The paper reports the monotherapy dose-escalation portion (N of about 50 patients) of the phase I ivuxolimab trial. Intravenous ivuxolimab was administered to patients every 2 weeks at six dose levels: 0.01, 0.1, 0.3, 1.5, 3 and 10 mg/kg. Partial responses occurred in three dose-escalation patients: two with cutaneous melanoma and one with hepatocellular carcinoma. The dose-escalation cohort was roughly 83% male with a mean age of roughly 62 years, ranging from roughly 20 to 85.

Between the V and J ends, shortened by 5 bases and 6 bases respectively, the junction contains 8 bases. Reading from cysteine to phenylalanine, the CDR3 counts 12 amino acids. Of all the DNA, just the CDR3 is kept, 36 bases in frame from base 1. The germline V gene (reference sequence) sets CDR1 to MNHNY and CDR2 to SVGAGI. Genomic DNA was extracted from sorted cells for sequencing of the TCRbeta CDR3 region. The immunoSEQ Assay was used for sequencing of TCRbeta CDR3 regions. In TCRdb, the immuneACCESS table is reduced to in-frame sequences with V and J assigned. These tables do not hold every clone; where another copy was compared, an unresolved V gene accounts for under half, and the others remain unexplained. This sample gives roughly 35,000 clones in total; around 81% of them show up just once. Around a fifth of the sample belongs to the ten largest clones. General study outcomes and caveats: On average, CD8+ T cells showed more expanded clones than CD4+ T cells after ivuxolimab. At doses from 0.1 to 3.0 mg/kg, clonal expansion was seen in both CD4+ and CD8+ blood T cells between baseline and week 6. In the 0.1-3.0 mg/kg groups, partial responders were among the patients with the lowest normalized peripheral clonal expansion, particularly in CD8+ T cells. Low levels of normalized T-cell clonal expansion were also seen in some patients who did not respond. The antigen specificity of the clonally expanded peripheral T cells was not determined.

Patients with autoimmune disease history or receiving systemic immunosuppression were excluded from the trial. Peripheral blood for TCR sequencing was collected from all dose cohorts at baseline, on cycle 4 day 1, and on cycle 7 day 1. The samples were taken from a phase I, first-in-human, multicenter, open-label dose-escalation trial of ivuxolimab. Adults with locally advanced or metastatic head and neck squamous cell, hepatocellular, melanoma or renal cell carcinoma were enrolled in the trial. Before TCR sequencing, CD4+ T cells and CD8+ T cells from peripheral blood were sorted into separate populations.

The V and J segments used are TRBV6-6 and TRBJ1-5, with the D gene too uncertain to name. Sequences were derived from CD4+ or CD8+ T cells sorted from blood, sampled in a trial of the OX40 agonist ivuxolimab. This receptor was taken from an adult with an advanced solid tumor such as melanoma, head and neck, liver or kidney cancer. The CDR3 here reads CASSPPSQPQHF. Here is the DNA: TGTGCCAGCAGTCCACCCAGTCAGCCCCAGCATTTT.